Sequencing of this TCR beta chain was carried out in a study of blood T cells in healthy people across ages. Every sample had a minimum of 7 million PBMCs isolated. As for this clonotype: Its matching antigen is unknown.

With a J-beta primer mix and a sample-barcoded 5' primer, a second PCR ran about 7 to 12 cycles. TCRdb processed the 5' RACE reads anew with MiXCR; each CDR3 protein has one entry. This table holds 910,000 or so distinct CDR3 sequences, about 51% found once. This CDR3 comprises 14 residues. Germline lookup yields CDR1 MNHNY and CDR2 SVGAGI (reference sequence). V was pared by 7 bases and J by 7 bases, with 11 bases of the junction left unmatched. Points from the study as a whole: Whereas aged donors had fewer naive CD4+ cells, long-lived donors had more of them and higher diversity.

This sequence was found in a woman in her sixties or seventies in good health. The chain carries TRBV6-6 and TRBJ2-5; 8 nucleotides line up with TRBD2. Sequencing was carried out using blood. The CDR3 bases are TGTGCCAGCATTGCCCCCGGGAGGGAGGGGACCCAGTACTTC. It specifies CASIAPGREGTQYF.